One and the same sample provided the 15 T cell receptor beta chains below, sequenced in a study of blood T cell repertoires in COVID-19. Assay: immunoSEQ multiplex PCR; the TCRdb copy retains only in-frame clones and omits some. The sample includes around 270,000 clones, around 82% of them seen just once. Specimen: peripheral blood. All receptors come from a person aged 65 to 85 with COVID-19, enrolled during active disease.

This chain connects TRBV28 to TRBJ1-1; tentatively, D is TRBD1 (6 bases). This CDR3 contains 13 residues. The germline CDR1 and CDR2 sequences are MDHEN and SYDVKM. V was pared by 6 bases and J by 0 bases, with 8 bases between. CDR3 sequence (DNA): TGTGCCAGCAGAGGGGGTATGAACACTGAAGCTTTCTTT. Protein sequence: CASRGGMNTEAFF. Filled out from reference TRBV28 and TRBJ1-1, the complete variable domain reads DVKVTQSSRYLVKRTGEKVFLECVQDMDHENMFWYRQDPGLGLRLIYFSYDVKMKEKGDIPEGYSVSREKKERFSLILESASTNQTSMYLCASRGGMNTEAFFGQGTRLTVV.

The chain uses TRBV4-3 and TRBJ2-7; 8 bases are shared with TRBD1. Losses at the gene ends were 4 bases for V and 5 bases for J; bases not matched to a gene: 10. The germline CDR1 and CDR2 sequences are LGHNA and YSLEER. The CDR3 totals 15 residues. The CDR3 sequence: CASSLRAGGSDEQYF. The CDR3 DNA reads TGCGCCAGCAGCCTCCGTGCAGGGGGCTCGGACGAGCAGTACTTC.

The chain joins TRBV4-3 to TRBJ2-3; D is unclear. V was clipped by 1 base and J by 4 bases, with 18 bases between them. This CDR3 has 17 amino acids. The germline gives CDR1 LGHNA, CDR2 YSLEER. CDR3 nucleotide sequence: TGCGCCAGCAGCCAAGGACCCGTTGGGCTATCGGCAGATACGCAGTATTTT. Amino acids: CASSQGPVGLSADTQYF.

In this sample, this clone turned up once. This chain connects TRBV4-1 to TRBJ2-5; D remains ambiguous. The CDR3 length is 13 residues. The ends were cut back, 2 bases at V and 7 bases at J, with 11 bases in the middle. Germline values: CDR1 MGHRA, CDR2 YSYEKL. The CDR3: CASSQIGFGTQYF. CDR3 bases: TGCGCCAGCAGCCAAATCGGGTTTGGGACCCAGTACTTC.

This chain connects TRBV5-5 to TRBJ1-2; D is undetermined. V shed 4 bases and J shed 4 bases, with 14 bases lying between them. This CDR3 is 14 amino acids long. Per germline, CDR1 SGHKS and CDR2 YYEKEE (reference sequence). CDR3 DNA: TGTGCCAGCAGCCCCCGAGGTGGCCCCTATGGCTACACCTTC. Its protein is CASSPRGGPYGYTF.

The genes are TRBV18 and TRBJ2-7; TRBD1 matches 9 bases. This CDR3 contains 16 residues. Germline assignment: CDR1 KGHSH and CDR2 LQKENI. V lost 2 bases, J lost 6 bases, and 11 bases stayed unmatched. CDR3 coding DNA: TGTGCCAGCTCACCAATGGGCGGACAGGGGATTTCCGAGCAGTACTTC. As protein: CASSPMGGQGISEQYF.

This clone was picked up a small number of times. This chain uses TRBV11-2 with TRBJ2-7; the match to TRBD2 covers 11 bases. The V gene's germline CDR1 is SGHAT and CDR2 FQNNGV. With V trimmed by 3 bases and J by 6 bases, 7 bases remained unmatched. The CDR3 totals 15 residues. As DNA, the CDR3 is TGTGCCAGCAGCTTTATAGCGGGAGGGGAAGGCGAGCAGTACTTC. Its protein is CASSFIAGGEGEQYF.

The rearrangement joins TRBV9 to TRBJ2-2; 8 bases match TRBD2. CDR3 size: 16 residues. The V segment lost 5 bases and the J segment 3 bases; nucleotides outside the gene matches: 9. The germline gives CDR1 SGDLS, CDR2 YYNGEE. The CDR3 region is CASSYSGTGYTGELFF. CDR3 DNA sequence: TGTGCCAGCAGTTATAGCGGGACCGGCTACACCGGGGAGCTGTTTTTT.

V and J are TRBV29-1 and TRBJ2-1, with 10 bases fitting TRBD2. The CDR3 runs 13 residues. The germline V gene has CDR1 SQVTM and CDR2 ANQGSEA. V was pared by 7 bases and J by 9 bases, with 9 bases of the junction left unmatched. CDR3 nucleotides: TGCAGCGCCCCCGGGACTAGCGTTAGTGAGCAGTTCTTC. Amino acids: CSAPGTSVSEQFF.

This clone occurred once. V gene TRBV7-3 combines with J gene TRBJ2-7; TRBD1 matches 7 bases. Germline CDR1 reads SGHTA; CDR2 reads FQGTGA. There are 15 residues in the CDR3. The V gene end was trimmed by 5 bases and the J gene end by 1 base; junction bases not matched to a gene: 8. The CDR3 coding sequence is TGTGCCAGCAGCGCTTACGCAGGGGGTTCCTACGAGCAGTACTTC. As protein: CASSAYAGGSYEQYF.

The chain recombines TRBV2 with TRBJ2-1; D uncertain. Deletions cut 7 bases from V and 2 bases from J, with 15 bases between. The CDR3 contains 15 residues. In germline, CDR1 is SNHLY, CDR2 FYNNEI. CDR3 coding DNA: TGTGCCAGCACCACCGAAACAGCCACCTACAATGAGCAGTTCTTC. Protein: CASTTETATYNEQFF.

The J gene is TRBJ1-4, the V gene TRBV19; D remains unclear. This CDR3 has 13 residues. Germline CDR1 reads LNHDA; CDR2 reads SQIVND (reference sequence). Trimming left V 7 bases short and J 4 bases short, with 10 bases between. The CDR3 is CASNGRGNEKLFF. The CDR3, as DNA: TGTGCCAGTAACGGACGGGGTAATGAAAAACTGTTTTTT.

This clone has a single count. The chain has TRBV10-1 and TRBJ2-1; 12 positions match TRBD2. This CDR3 is 17 amino acids long. Germline trimming cut 3 bases from V and 5 bases from J; bases unmatched to any gene: 8. Germline V gene data show CDR1 as WNHNN and CDR2 as SYGVQD (reference sequence). The CDR3 bases are TGCGCCAGCAGTGACGTCATTACTAGCGGGGGGAACAATGAGCAGTTCTTC. Translated, it gives CASSDVITSGGNNEQFF.

The chain recombines TRBV5-1 with TRBJ1-3; 9 bases are shared with TRBD1. This CDR3 has 18 residues. The germline CDR1 and CDR2 sequences are SGHRS and YFSETQ. V lost 6 bases and J lost 0; bases outside the gene matches: 13. The CDR3 DNA is TGCGCCAGCAACCCTAGCCGGGACAGGGCTAGCTCTGGAAACACCATATATTTT. This codes for CASNPSRDRASSGNTIYF.

J is TRBJ2-7 and V is TRBV5-1; TRBD1 matches 8 bases. The ends lost 8 bases at V and 5 bases at J; junction bases unmatched: 3. The germline V gene has CDR1 SGHRS and CDR2 YFSETQ. This CDR3 comprises 11 residues. Here the CDR3 DNA reads TGCGCCAGTAAGGACAGGGACGAGCAGTACTTC. Protein: CASKDRDEQYF. Full variable domain (rest looked up from reference TRBV5-1 and TRBJ2-7): KAGVTQTPRYLIKTRGQQVTLSCSPISGHRSVSWYQQTPGQGLQFLFEYFSETQRNKGNFPGRFSGRQFSNSRSEMNVSTLELGDSALYLCASKDRDEQYFGPGTRLTVT.